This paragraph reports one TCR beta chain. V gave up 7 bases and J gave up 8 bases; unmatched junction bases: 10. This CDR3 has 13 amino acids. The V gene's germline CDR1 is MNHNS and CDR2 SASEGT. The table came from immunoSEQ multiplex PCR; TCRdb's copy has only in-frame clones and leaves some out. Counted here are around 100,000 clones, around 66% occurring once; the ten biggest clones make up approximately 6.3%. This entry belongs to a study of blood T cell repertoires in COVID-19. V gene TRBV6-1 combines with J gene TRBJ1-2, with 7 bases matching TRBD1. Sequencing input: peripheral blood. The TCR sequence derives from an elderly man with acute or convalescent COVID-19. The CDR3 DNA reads TGTGCCAGCACCCCGGGCAGGGGGACAGGCTACACCTTC. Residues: CASTPGRGTGYTF.